Listed here are 25 T cell receptor beta chains from one sample, sequenced in a study of T cells in tumors after PD-1 blockade. Generated by immunoSEQ multiplex PCR, the TCRdb table keeps only in-frame clones and is missing some. Of 30,000 to 40,000 clones in the sample, around four fifths were seen once. The material was PBMCs, obtained before anti-PD-1 treatment. The receptors shown here come from a human donor with basal cell carcinoma.

The chain joins TRBV25-1 to TRBJ1-2; D is perhaps TRBD1 (5 bases). CDR1 and CDR2 (germline): MGHDK, SYGVNS. The germline V and J ends were trimmed by 1 base and 4 bases, with 13 bases remaining between them. There are 15 residues in the CDR3. DNA for the CDR3: TGTGCCAGCAGTGAATTTAGGGGCAGCCTCTATGGCTACACCTTC. This codes for CASSEFRGSLYGYTF.

The chain employs TRBV7-2 and TRBJ2-7; 13 nucleotides line up with TRBD2. J gave up 7 bases and V 5 bases, and 8 bases lay outside the gene matches. Germline V CDR1 and CDR2: SGHTA, FQGNSA. This CDR3 contains 15 residues. CDR3 residues: CASSTSGRAAGEQYF. The CDR3 bases are TGTGCCAGCAGCACTAGCGGGAGGGCCGCCGGGGAGCAGTACTTC.

The rearrangement uses TRBV6-2 or TRBV6-3 and TRBJ2-6; 8 nucleotides agree with TRBD1. V trimming: 2 bases; J trimming: 2 bases; junction bases outside the gene matches: 2. The germline V gene encodes CDR1 MNHEY and CDR2 SVGEGT. CDR3 size: 16 residues. The CDR3 loop reads CASSYPQGAGANVLTF. In DNA form, the CDR3 reads TGTGCCAGCAGTTACCCACAGGGGGCTGGGGCCAACGTCCTGACTTTC.

V is TRBV7-9 and J is TRBJ2-5, with 12 bases lining up with TRBD2. V lost 5 bases, J lost 5 bases, and 9 bases stayed unmatched. The CDR3 length is 16 residues. Germline loops: CDR1 SEHNR, CDR2 FQNEAQ (reference sequence). This chain's CDR3 is CASSIPTSGSRETQYF. The CDR3 nucleotides are TGTGCCAGCAGCATCCCGACTAGCGGGAGTAGGGAGACCCAGTACTTC.

This clone was counted once. V is TRBV5-1 and J is TRBJ2-2; possible D gene TRBD1, 5 bases. Trimming cost V 3 bases and J 0 bases, with 12 bases left between them. Germline CDR1 is SGHRS and CDR2 is YFSETQ. This CDR3 spans 16 amino acids. CDR3 bases: TGCGCCAGCAGCTGGGGCAGGCAGTCGAACACCGGGGAGCTGTTTTTT. Its translation: CASSWGRQSNTGELFF.

The chain is built from TRBV12-5 and TRBJ2-7; D gene ambiguous. This CDR3 region has 15 residues. CDR1 LGHNT and CDR2 FRNRAP come from the germline V gene. The V end was cut by 2 bases, the J end by 6 bases, with 17 bases between. The CDR3 here is CASGLFLGKDGEQYF. In nucleotides, the CDR3 is TGTGCTAGTGGTTTGTTCCTGGGGAAAGATGGCGAGCAGTACTTC.

The chain links TRBV5-8 to TRBJ1-3; 7 nucleotides line up with TRBD1. The CDR3 has 14 amino acids. Germline values: CDR1 SGHTS, CDR2 YDEGEE. J gave up 2 bases and V 5 bases, and 4 bases lay outside the gene matches. The chain's CDR3 is CASRDTGAGNTIYF. For the CDR3, the DNA is TGTGCCAGCAGAGACACAGGGGCTGGAAACACCATATATTTT.

The chain uses TRBV23-1 and TRBJ1-5; 8 nucleotides align to TRBD1. TRBV23-1 is known as an ORF, though its function is uncertain. The CDR3 length is 15 residues. The junction had 3 bases not matched to a gene; V was cut back by 0 bases and J by 5 bases. The CDR3 protein is CASSQSGQGHQPQHF. The CDR3 nucleotides read TGCGCCAGCAGTCAATCCGGACAGGGCCATCAGCCCCAGCATTTT.

V and J are TRBV20-1 and TRBJ1-1; D is ambiguous. V dropped 3 bases and J dropped 1 base, with 6 bases sitting between them. CDR3 size: 12 residues. Germline CDR1 DFQATT, CDR2 SNEGSKA (reference sequence). The CDR3 sequence is CSASTGNTEAFF. CDR3 in DNA: TGCAGTGCTAGTACCGGGAACACTGAAGCTTTCTTT.

The V gene is TRBV30, the J gene TRBJ1-1; 8 nucleotides align to TRBD1. CDR1 GTSNPN and CDR2 SVGIG come from the germline V gene (reference sequence). V was clipped by 6 bases and J by 1 base; unmatched bases: 19. This CDR3 is built from 18 residues. The CDR3 region has the DNA TGTGCCTGTGCCTTCCGGGACAGGCCTGATTGGAGGAACACTGAAGCTTTCTTT. Residues: CACAFRDRPDWRNTEAFF.

The gene calls are TRBV30 and TRBJ2-7; 11 positions match TRBD2. The V and J ends lost 5 bases and 5 bases, in that order; junction bases with no gene match: 14. Germline loops: CDR1 GTSNPN, CDR2 SVGIG (reference sequence). The CDR3 covers 16 residues. CDR3 sequence: CAWGRGSGRAADEQYF. CDR3 sequence (DNA): TGTGCCTGGGGCAGGGGTAGCGGGAGGGCAGCGGACGAGCAGTACTTC.

This chain connects TRBV27 to TRBJ2-4; D possibly uses TRBD1 or TRBD2 (5 bases each). This CDR3 has 13 amino acids. Between the trimmed V and J ends, which lost 7 bases and 9 bases, there was a span of 16 bases. Germline CDR1 is MNHEY and CDR2 is SMNVEV (reference sequence). The CDR3 loop reads CASKNPGPGIQYF. The CDR3, as DNA: TGTGCCAGCAAGAATCCGGGACCGGGCATTCAGTACTTC.

This clone was seen more than once but under ten times. This sequence joins TRBV29-1 and TRBJ1-2, with 10 bases lining up with TRBD1. Unmatched junction bases numbered 11, after V lost 6 bases and J lost 4 bases. Germline V lookup: CDR1 SQVTM, CDR2 ANQGSEA. The CDR3 consists of 15 residues. The CDR3 spells CSVAGTGAIGYGYTF. The CDR3 DNA sequence: TGCAGCGTGGCAGGGACAGGGGCAATCGGCTATGGCTACACCTTC.

The CDR3 nucleotides are TGTGCCAGCAGTCATCGGGCCGGGGGAATTGGGTCTGGAAACACCATATATTTT. It specifies CASSHRAGGIGSGNTIYF. This chain joins TRBV7-6 and TRBJ1-3; weak D call: TRBD1 (5 bases). This CDR3 is 18 amino acids long. From germline, CDR1 is SGHVS and CDR2 FNYEAQ. V lost 6 bases and J 1 base, leaving 22 bases between the germline ends.

The V gene is TRBV5-1, the J gene TRBJ1-1; no clear D. V was trimmed by 0 bases and J by 4 bases, leaving 7 bases between them. The CDR3 length is 13 residues. In germline, CDR1 is SGHRS, CDR2 YFSETQ. Here the CDR3 reads CASSLEVGTEAFF. CDR3 in DNA: TGCGCCAGCAGCTTGGAAGTGGGCACTGAAGCTTTCTTT.

The chain is built from TRBV19 and TRBJ1-3, with TRBD1 matching 8 bases. The CDR3 has 17 residues. CDR1 and CDR2 (germline): LNHDA, SQIVND (reference sequence). Germline trimming cut 7 bases from V and 4 bases from J; bases unmatched to any gene: 15. CDR3 DNA: TGTGCCAGTAAGAGGGGGGTAGACAGGGGTGCCGGAAACACCATATATTTT. This codes for CASKRGVDRGAGNTIYF.

V usage is TRBV4-2 and J usage is TRBJ2-5; D is perhaps TRBD1 (5 bases). CDR3 size: 15 residues. The V and J ends lost 0 bases and 9 bases respectively, with 17 bases between them. The germline CDR1 and CDR2 sequences are LGHNA and YNFKEQ. The CDR3 region is CASSQEVGQEEPQYF. The CDR3 DNA is TGTGCCAGCAGCCAAGAAGTGGGGCAAGAAGAACCCCAGTACTTC.

This clone was found a few times. The rearrangement links TRBV4-3 to TRBJ1-5, with D possibly matching TRBD1 (5 bases). The CDR3 has 15 residues. The germline CDR1 and CDR2 sequences are LGHNA and YSLEER. V was cut by 0 bases and J by 5 bases, with 11 bases left in between. The CDR3, as DNA: TGCGCCAGCAGCCAAGACCAGGGTCGGGATCAGCCCCAGCATTTT. This translates into CASSQDQGRDQPQHF.

This chain joins TRBV6-5 and TRBJ2-1; TRBD2 matches 9 bases. J lost 2 bases, V lost 6 bases, and 5 bases had no gene match. The CDR3 is made up of 15 amino acids. Germline V lookup: CDR1 MNHEY, CDR2 SVGAGI. CDR3 bases: TGTGCCAGCAGCCTAAGCGGGGGGACCTACAATGAGCAGTTCTTC. Translation: CASSLSGGTYNEQFF.

This clone was recorded only once. The chain couples TRBV7-3 to TRBJ2-1, with D perhaps matching TRBD2 (7 bases). The CDR3 extends over 17 amino acids. From germline, CDR1 is SGHTA and CDR2 FQGTGA. V lost 0 bases and J 12 bases, leaving 24 bases between the germline ends. DNA for the CDR3: TGTGCCAGCAGCTTAACGCCCCAGCGGGATGGGGGCGCGGCGCAGTTCTTC. This sequence encodes CASSLTPQRDGGAAQFF.

V gene TRBV6-5 combines with J gene TRBJ2-7; 7 bases match TRBD1. The CDR3 has 14 residues. Germline CDR1 MNHEY, CDR2 SVGAGI. V gave up 5 bases and J gave up 4 bases; unmatched junction bases: 8. DNA of the CDR3: TGTGCCAGCAGTCCCCCCGAGGGGGCGTACGAGCAGTACTTC. This gives the protein CASSPPEGAYEQYF.

This clone was seen a single time. CDR3 sequence: CASSKENGTGNSPLHF. The CDR3 bases are TGTGCCAGCAGCAAAGAGAACGGGACAGGGAATTCACCCCTCCACTTT. This sequence joins TRBV21-1 and TRBJ1-6; the table assigns TRBD1, which was not confirmed against the DNA. TRBV21-1 is a pseudogene locus. CDR3 length: 16 amino acids.

The chain has TRBV4-3 and TRBJ1-2; 11 nucleotides line up with TRBD1. The trim removed 1 base at V and 4 bases at J, leaving 8 bases unmatched. CDR1 is LGHNA, CDR2 YSLEER, per germline. The CDR3 covers 17 residues. The CDR3 is CASSQGLGTGGTYGYTF. Written as DNA, the CDR3 is TGCGCCAGCAGCCAAGGGCTTGGGACAGGGGGAACCTATGGCTACACCTTC.

This chain links TRBV13 with TRBJ2-6, with 10 bases matching TRBD1. CDR3 size: 21 residues. J lost 0 bases, V lost 0 bases, and 11 bases had no gene match. In germline, CDR1 is PRHDT, CDR2 FYEKMQ (reference sequence). CDR3 coding DNA: TGTGCCAGCAGCTTAGGCGGTGGATGGGGACAGGGGCACTCTGGGGCCAACGTCCTGACTTTC. Its protein is CASSLGGGWGQGHSGANVLTF.

V gene TRBV28 combines with J gene TRBJ1-5; maybe TRBD1 (6 bases). From germline, CDR1 is MDHEN and CDR2 SYDVKM. This CDR3 has 14 amino acids. The V end lost 8 bases, the J end lost 2 bases, and 13 bases lay between the germline ends. This chain's CDR3 is CASLSGGRNQPQHF. Written as DNA, the CDR3 is TGTGCCAGCCTCTCCGGGGGGCGCAATCAGCCCCAGCATTTT. Filled out from reference TRBV28 and TRBJ1-5, the complete variable domain reads DVKVTQSSRYLVKRTGEKVFLECVQDMDHENMFWYRQDPGLGLRLIYFSYDVKMKEKGDIPEGYSVSREKKERFSLILESASTNQTSMYLCASLSGGRNQPQHFGDGTRLSIL.